Listed here are 2 T cell receptor beta chains from one sample, sequenced in a study of shared clonotypes between healthy human individuals. The protocol was immunoSEQ multiplex PCR, while the TCRdb copy is restricted to in-frame clones and leaves out a portion. The sample has hundreds of thousands of clones; 92% are singletons. It was CD45RO-negative cells, positively selected for CCR7, that made up naive CD8 cells, with terminally differentiated effector memory CD45RA+ cells excluded. The sequencing sample was made of naive CD8+ T cells sorted from blood. The receptors derive from a man in his thirties or forties in good health.

In its sample, this clone was seen once. The rearrangement links TRBV7-6 to TRBJ2-7; 11 bases map to TRBD2. The V segment lost 5 bases and the J segment 2 bases; nucleotides outside the gene matches: 5. The CDR3 spans 15 residues. Germline assignment: CDR1 SGHVS and CDR2 FNYEAQ. The CDR3 loop is CASSAGLAVPYEQYF. DNA of the CDR3: TGTGCCAGCAGCGCGGGACTAGCGGTTCCCTACGAGCAGTACTTC. The whole variable domain, remainder taken from reference TRBV7-6 and TRBJ2-7, is GAGVSQSPRYKVTKRGQDVALRCDPISGHVSLYWYRQALGQGPEFLTYFNYEAQQDKSGLPNDRFSAERPEGSISTLTIQRTEQRDSAMYRCASSAGLAVPYEQYFGPGTRLTVT.

The rearrangement uses TRBV2 and TRBJ2-7; D gene uncertain. V was clipped by 3 bases and J by 3 bases, with 6 bases between them. CDR1 and CDR2 from the germline V gene are SNHLY and FYNNEI. CDR3 length equals 12 residues. CDR3 bases: TGTGCCAGCAGTGACACCCTCTACGAGCAGTACTTC. It is translated as CASSDTLYEQYF.